These 7 T cell receptor beta chains originate from one sample sequenced in a study of OX40 agonist ivuxolimab in advanced cancers. The repertoire was sequenced with immunoSEQ multiplex PCR; TCRdb's copy has only in-frame clones and lacks some. The top ten hold around 1.1% of the sample, which has about 86,000 clones, about 94% seen once. The material sequenced was CD4+ or CD8+ T cells sorted from blood, taken in a trial of the OX40 agonist ivuxolimab. These receptors were taken from an adult with an advanced solid tumor such as melanoma, head and neck, liver or kidney cancer.

The chain recombines TRBV5-5 with TRBJ1-4; 10 bases align to TRBD1. Germline-derived CDR1 and CDR2 are SGHKS and YYEKEE (reference sequence). Trimming at V came to 2 bases and at J to 5 bases, leaving 9 bases not matched to a gene. This CDR3 is 17 amino acids long. CDR3 protein: CASSFPGQGFENEKLFF. In nucleotides, the CDR3 is TGTGCCAGCAGCTTCCCGGGACAGGGGTTTGAGAATGAAAAACTGTTTTTT.

The chain uses TRBV6-1 and TRBJ1-1; possible D gene TRBD1, 5 bases. Germline values: CDR1 MNHNS, CDR2 SASEGT. The CDR3 is 13 amino acids. Trimming shortened V by 5 bases and J by 4 bases, and 11 bases separated the two germline ends. This CDR3 reads CASSYTRATEAFF. The CDR3 bases are TGTGCCAGCAGTTATACCAGGGCCACTGAAGCTTTCTTT.

This chain joins TRBV9 and TRBJ2-3; the D gene is possibly TRBD2 (6 bases). CDR3 length: 14 residues. V was trimmed by 7 bases and J by 4 bases, leaving 16 bases between them. Per germline, CDR1 SGDLS and CDR2 YYNGEE. CDR3 nucleotide sequence: TGTGCCAGCGCCCCGGCAGGGAGGTCAGATACGCAGTATTTT. Amino acid sequence: CASAPAGRSDTQYF. The whole variable domain, remainder taken from reference TRBV9 and TRBJ2-3, is DSGVTQTPKHLITATGQRVTLRCSPRSGDLSVYWYQQSLDQGLQFLIQYYNGEERAKGNILERFSAQQFPDLHSELNLSSLELGDSALYFCASAPAGRSDTQYFGPGTRLTVL.

The chain has TRBV5-5 and TRBJ1-1; D gene ambiguous. The CDR3 loop spans 13 amino acids. From germline, CDR1 is SGHKS and CDR2 YYEKEE (reference sequence). Trimming removed 0 bases from V and 4 bases from J, with 7 bases in between. The CDR3 protein is CASSLAGITEAFF. CDR3 coding DNA: TGTGCCAGCAGCTTGGCGGGGATCACTGAAGCTTTCTTT.

This clone was counted once. The chain couples TRBV28 to TRBJ1-1; D is undetermined. Germline V lookup: CDR1 MDHEN, CDR2 SYDVKM. The CDR3 loop spans 12 amino acids. The V gene lost 6 bases and the J gene lost 5 bases, with 10 bases spanning the gap. CDR3 coding DNA: TGTGCCAGCAGCCGCCAGAGTACTGAAGCTTTCTTT. Its protein product is CASSRQSTEAFF.

This chain joins TRBV6-6 and TRBJ2-7; D might be TRBD1 (6 bases). The CDR3 spans 14 residues. Germline assignment: CDR1 MNHNY and CDR2 SVGAGI (reference sequence). V shed 6 bases and J shed 2 bases, with 14 bases lying between them. The CDR3 DNA reads TGTGCCAGCAGACAGGGAATCAGCGCCTACGAGCAGTACTTC. Encoded protein: CASRQGISAYEQYF.

J is TRBJ2-2 and V is TRBV19, with 10 bases aligning to TRBD2. CDR1 is LNHDA and CDR2 is SQIVND in the germline V gene (reference sequence). The CDR3 has 15 residues. The V and J ends lost 6 bases and 0 bases, in that order; junction bases with no gene match: 1. CDR3 in amino acids: CASSLAGANTGELFF. The CDR3 region has the DNA TGTGCCAGTAGCCTAGCGGGAGCGAACACCGGGGAGCTGTTTTTT.